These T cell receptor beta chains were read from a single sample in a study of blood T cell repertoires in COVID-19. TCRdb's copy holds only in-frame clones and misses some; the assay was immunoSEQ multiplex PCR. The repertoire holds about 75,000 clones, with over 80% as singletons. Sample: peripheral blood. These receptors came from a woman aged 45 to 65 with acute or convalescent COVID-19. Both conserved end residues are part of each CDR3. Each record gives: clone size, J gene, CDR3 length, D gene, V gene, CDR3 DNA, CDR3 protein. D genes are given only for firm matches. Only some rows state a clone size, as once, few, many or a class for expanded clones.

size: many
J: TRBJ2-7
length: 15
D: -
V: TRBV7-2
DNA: TGTGCCAGCAGCTTAGGGCGGGTTATAAAAACCGAGCAGTACTTC
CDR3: CASSLGRVIKTEQYF

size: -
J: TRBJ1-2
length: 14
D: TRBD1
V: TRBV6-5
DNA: TGTGCCAGCAAGCAGGGGGTAATCTCCTATGGCTACACCTTC
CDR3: CASKQGVISYGYTF

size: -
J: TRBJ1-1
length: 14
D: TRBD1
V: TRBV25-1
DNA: TGTGCCAGCAGTGAGACAGGGACCAACACTGAAGCTTTCTTT
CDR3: CASSETGTNTEAFF

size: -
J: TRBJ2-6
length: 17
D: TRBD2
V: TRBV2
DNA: TGTGCCAGTCTCCCAGCGGGAGGGGTCGCTGGGGCCAACGTCCTGACTTTC
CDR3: CASLPAGGVAGANVLTF

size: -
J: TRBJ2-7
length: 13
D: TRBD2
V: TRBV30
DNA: TGTGCCTGGTCCGGGACTAGCGTGGGGGAGCAGTACTTC
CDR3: CAWSGTSVGEQYF

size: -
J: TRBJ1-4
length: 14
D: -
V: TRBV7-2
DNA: TGTGCCAGCAGCCTAAACCGCGAGGATGGAAAACTGTTTTTT
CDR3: CASSLNREDGKLFF

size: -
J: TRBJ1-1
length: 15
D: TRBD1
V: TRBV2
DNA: TGTGCCAGCAGTGAAACCGGGACAGGGTTATCGGAAGCTTTCTTT
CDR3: CASSETGTGLSEAFF

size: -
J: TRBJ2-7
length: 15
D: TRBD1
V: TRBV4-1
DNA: TGCGCCAGCAGCCAATTAATACAGGGGGCTTACGAGCAGTACTTC
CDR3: CASSQLIQGAYEQYF

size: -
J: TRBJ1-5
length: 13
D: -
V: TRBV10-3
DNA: TGTGCCATCAGTGACGGTGGGCGGGAGCCCCAGCATTTT
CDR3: CAISDGGREPQHF

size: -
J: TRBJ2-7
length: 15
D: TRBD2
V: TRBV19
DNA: TGTGCCAGTAGTATAGGACTAGCGGGGCCCTACGAGCAGTACTTC
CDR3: CASSIGLAGPYEQYF

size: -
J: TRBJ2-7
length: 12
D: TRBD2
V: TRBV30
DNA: TGTGCCTGGAGCGGGAGGGCCTACGAGCAGTACTTC
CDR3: CAWSGRAYEQYF

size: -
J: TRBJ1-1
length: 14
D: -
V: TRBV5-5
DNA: TGTGCCAGCAGCACTGGGGCATGGAACACTGAAGCTTTCTTT
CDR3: CASSTGAWNTEAFF

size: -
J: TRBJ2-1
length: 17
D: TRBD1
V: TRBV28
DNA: TGTGCCAGCAGTTCGCCGCCCCACAGGGGCCCCTACAATGAGCAGTTCTTC
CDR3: CASSSPPHRGPYNEQFF

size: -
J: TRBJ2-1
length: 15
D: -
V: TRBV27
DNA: TGTGCCAGCACCTCAGGGAGGAGCTCCTACAATGAGCAGTTCTTC
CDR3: CASTSGRSSYNEQFF

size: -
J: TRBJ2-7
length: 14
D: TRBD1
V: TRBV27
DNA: TGTGCCAGCAGTTCCTACAGGGGGAACTCCGAGCAGTACTTC
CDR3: CASSSYRGNSEQYF

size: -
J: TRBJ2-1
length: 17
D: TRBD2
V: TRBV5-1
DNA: TGCGCCAGCAGCTTGGGTAGCGGGGGGCACTTCTACAATGAGCAGTTCTTC
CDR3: CASSLGSGGHFYNEQFF

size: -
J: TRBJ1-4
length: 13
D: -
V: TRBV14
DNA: TGTGCCAGCAGCTACAGGGTGGGTGAAAAACTGTTTTTT
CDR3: CASSYRVGEKLFF

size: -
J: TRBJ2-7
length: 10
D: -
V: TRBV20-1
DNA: TGCAGTGCTAGCCCGGGGATGCAGTACTTC
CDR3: CSASPGMQYF

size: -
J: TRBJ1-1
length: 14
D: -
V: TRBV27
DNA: TGTGCCAGCAGCCAACAGAGCCCGAACACTGAAGCTTTCTTT
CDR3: CASSQQSPNTEAFF

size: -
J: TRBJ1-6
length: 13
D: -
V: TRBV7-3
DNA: TGTGCCAGCAGCGTGGATACGCGGTCACCCCTCCACTTT
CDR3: CASSVDTRSPLHF

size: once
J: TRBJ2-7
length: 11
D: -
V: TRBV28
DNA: TGTGCCAGCAGTTCCATCGAGGAACGGTACTTC
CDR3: CASSSIEERYF

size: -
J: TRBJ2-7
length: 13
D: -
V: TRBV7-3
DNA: TGTGCCAGCAGCCTAAATCTGGGGGCGCAGCAGTACTTC
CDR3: CASSLNLGAQQYF

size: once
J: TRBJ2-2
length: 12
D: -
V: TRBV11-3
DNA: TGTGCCAGCAGCCGGGGTACCGGGGAGCTGTTTTTT
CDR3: CASSRGTGELFF